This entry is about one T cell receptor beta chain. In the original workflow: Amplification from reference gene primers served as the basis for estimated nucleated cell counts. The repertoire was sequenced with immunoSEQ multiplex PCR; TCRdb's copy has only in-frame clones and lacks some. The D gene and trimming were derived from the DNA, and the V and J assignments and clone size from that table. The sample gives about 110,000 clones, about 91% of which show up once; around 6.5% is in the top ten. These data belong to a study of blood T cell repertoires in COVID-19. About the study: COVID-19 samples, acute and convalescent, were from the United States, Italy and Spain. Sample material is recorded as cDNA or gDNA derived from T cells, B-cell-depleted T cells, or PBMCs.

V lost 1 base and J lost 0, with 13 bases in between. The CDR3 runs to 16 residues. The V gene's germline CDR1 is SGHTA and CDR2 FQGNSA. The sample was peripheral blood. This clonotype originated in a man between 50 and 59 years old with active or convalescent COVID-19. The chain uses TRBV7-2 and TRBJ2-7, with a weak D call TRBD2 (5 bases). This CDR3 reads CASSLGASSGSYEQYF. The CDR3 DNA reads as TGTGCCAGCAGCTTAGGGGCTAGCTCCGGCTCCTACGAGCAGTACTTC.